This T cell receptor (beta chain) is from a study of technical replicates of blood from a handful of donors. Method: immunoSEQ multiplex PCR; TCRdb's copy keeps in-frame clones and lacks some. The table lists 70,000 to 85,000 clones, 95% to 96% of them singletons. CDR3 length equals 15 residues. Germline CDR1 and CDR2: SQVTM and ANQGSEA. The V and J ends lost 1 base and 1 base respectively, with 13 bases between them. The sequenced sample was T cells isolated from PBMCs. The chain carries TRBV29-1 and TRBJ1-2; no clear D gene. The receptor was derived from a human donor in good health. The CDR3 DNA follows: TGCAGCGTTGAAGGGCCCGCAAAAGTTAACTATGGCTACACCTTC. Its translation: CSVEGPAKVNYGYTF.